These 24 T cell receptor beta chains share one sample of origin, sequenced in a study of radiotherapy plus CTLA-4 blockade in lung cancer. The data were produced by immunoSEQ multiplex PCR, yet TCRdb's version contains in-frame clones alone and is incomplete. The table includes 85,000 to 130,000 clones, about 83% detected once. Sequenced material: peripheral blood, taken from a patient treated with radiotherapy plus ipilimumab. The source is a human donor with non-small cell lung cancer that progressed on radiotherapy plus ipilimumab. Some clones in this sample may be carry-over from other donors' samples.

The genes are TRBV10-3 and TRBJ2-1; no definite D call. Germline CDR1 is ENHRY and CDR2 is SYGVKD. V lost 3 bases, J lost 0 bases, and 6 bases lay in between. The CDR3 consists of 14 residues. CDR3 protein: CAISDQSSYNEQFF. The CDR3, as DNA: TGTGCCATCAGTGACCAAAGCTCCTACAATGAGCAGTTCTTC.

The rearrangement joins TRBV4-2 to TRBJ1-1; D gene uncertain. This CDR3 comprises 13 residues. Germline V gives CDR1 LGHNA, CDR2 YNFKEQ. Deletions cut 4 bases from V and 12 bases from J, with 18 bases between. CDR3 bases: TGTGCCAGCAGCCTAACAGAGACGGTGTTAACTTTCTTT. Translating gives CASSLTETVLTFF.

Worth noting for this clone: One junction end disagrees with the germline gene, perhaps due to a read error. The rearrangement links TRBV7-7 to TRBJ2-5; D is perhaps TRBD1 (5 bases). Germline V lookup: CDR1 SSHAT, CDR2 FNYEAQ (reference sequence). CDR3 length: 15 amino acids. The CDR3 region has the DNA TGTGCTAGCAGCTTAGGCGCAGGGAACCAAGAGACCCAGTACTTC. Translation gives CASSLGAGNQETQYF.

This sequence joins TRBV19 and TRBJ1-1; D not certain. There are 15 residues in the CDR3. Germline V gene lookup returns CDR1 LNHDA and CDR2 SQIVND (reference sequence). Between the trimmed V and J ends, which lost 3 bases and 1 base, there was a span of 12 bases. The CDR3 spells CASSMGQAGNTEAFF. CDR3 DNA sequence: TGTGCCAGTAGTATGGGTCAGGCGGGGAACACTGAAGCTTTCTTT.

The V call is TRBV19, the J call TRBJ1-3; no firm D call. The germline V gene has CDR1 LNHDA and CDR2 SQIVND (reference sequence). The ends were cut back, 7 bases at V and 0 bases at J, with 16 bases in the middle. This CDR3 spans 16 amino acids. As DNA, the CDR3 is TGTGCCAGTACCTATCGGGTAGGTGGCTCTGGAAACACCATATATTTT. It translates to CASTYRVGGSGNTIYF.

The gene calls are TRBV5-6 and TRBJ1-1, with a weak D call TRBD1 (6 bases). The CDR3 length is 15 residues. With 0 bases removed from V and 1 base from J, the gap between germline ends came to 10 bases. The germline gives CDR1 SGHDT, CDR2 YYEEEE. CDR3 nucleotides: TGTGCCAGCAGCTTGGACCCCAGGGGGAACACTGAAGCTTTCTTT. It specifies CASSLDPRGNTEAFF.

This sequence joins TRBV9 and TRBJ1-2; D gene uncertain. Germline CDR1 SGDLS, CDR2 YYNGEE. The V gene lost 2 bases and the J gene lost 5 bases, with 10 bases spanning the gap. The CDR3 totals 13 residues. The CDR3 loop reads CASSVAANYGYTF. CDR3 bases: TGTGCCAGCAGCGTGGCCGCAAATTATGGCTACACCTTC.

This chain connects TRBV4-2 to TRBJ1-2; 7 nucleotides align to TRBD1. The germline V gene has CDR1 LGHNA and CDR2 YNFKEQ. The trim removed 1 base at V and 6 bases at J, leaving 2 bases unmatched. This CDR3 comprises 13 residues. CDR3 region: CASSQGQGDGYTF. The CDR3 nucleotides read TGTGCCAGCAGCCAAGGGCAGGGGGATGGCTACACCTTC.

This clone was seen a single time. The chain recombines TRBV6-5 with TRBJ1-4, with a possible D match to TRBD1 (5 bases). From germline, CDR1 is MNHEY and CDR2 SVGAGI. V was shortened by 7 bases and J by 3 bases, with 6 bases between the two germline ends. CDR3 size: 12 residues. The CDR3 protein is CASTTANEKLFF. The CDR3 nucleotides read TGTGCCAGCACGACAGCTAATGAAAAACTGTTTTTT.

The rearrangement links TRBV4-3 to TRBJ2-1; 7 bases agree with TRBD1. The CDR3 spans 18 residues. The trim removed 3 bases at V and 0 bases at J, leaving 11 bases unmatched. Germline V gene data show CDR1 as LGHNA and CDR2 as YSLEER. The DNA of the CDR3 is TGCGCCAGCAGCCAGAGCCCGATCGACAGGGACTCCTACAATGAGCAGTTCTTC. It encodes CASSQSPIDRDSYNEQFF.

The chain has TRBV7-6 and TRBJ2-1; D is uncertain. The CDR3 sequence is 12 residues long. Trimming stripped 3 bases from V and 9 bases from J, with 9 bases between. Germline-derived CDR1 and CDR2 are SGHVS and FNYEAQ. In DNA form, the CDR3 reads TGTGCCAGCAGCTTCGGGCAAGTTGAGCAGTTCTTC. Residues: CASSFGQVEQFF.

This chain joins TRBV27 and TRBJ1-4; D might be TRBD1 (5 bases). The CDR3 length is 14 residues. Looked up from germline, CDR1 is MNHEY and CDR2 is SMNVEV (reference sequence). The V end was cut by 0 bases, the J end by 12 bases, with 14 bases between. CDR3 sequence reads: CASSLSQGGVELFF. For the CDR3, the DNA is TGTGCCAGCAGTTTATCCCAGGGTGGGGTCGAACTGTTTTTT.

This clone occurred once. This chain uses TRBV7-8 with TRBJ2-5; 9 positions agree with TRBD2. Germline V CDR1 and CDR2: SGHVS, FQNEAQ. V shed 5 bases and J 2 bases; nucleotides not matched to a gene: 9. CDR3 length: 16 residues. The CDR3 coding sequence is TGTGCCAGCAGCCCCCTGCGGGGGGGTCCACAAGAGACCCAGTACTTC. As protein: CASSPLRGGPQETQYF.

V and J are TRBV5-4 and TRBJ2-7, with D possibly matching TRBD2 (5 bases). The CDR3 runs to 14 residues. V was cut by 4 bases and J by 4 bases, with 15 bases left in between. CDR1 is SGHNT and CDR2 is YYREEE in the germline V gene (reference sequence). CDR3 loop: CASSPSGWGYEQYF. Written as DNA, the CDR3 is TGTGCCAGCAGCCCTTCGGGGTGGGGTTACGAGCAGTACTTC.

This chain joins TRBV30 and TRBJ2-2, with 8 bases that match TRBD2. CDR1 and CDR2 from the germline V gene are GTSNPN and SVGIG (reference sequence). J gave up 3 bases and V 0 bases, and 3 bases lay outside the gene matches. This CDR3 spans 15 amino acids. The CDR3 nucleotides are TGTGCCTGGAGTGTGCCCGGGGGGGACACCGGGGAGCTGTTTTTT. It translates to CAWSVPGGDTGELFF. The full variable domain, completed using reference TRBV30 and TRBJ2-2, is SQTIHQWPATLVQPVGSPLSLECTVEGTSNPNLYWYRQAAGRGLQLLFYSVGIGQISSEVPQNLSASRPQDRQFILSSKKLLLSDSGFYLCAWSVPGGDTGELFFGEGSRLTVL.

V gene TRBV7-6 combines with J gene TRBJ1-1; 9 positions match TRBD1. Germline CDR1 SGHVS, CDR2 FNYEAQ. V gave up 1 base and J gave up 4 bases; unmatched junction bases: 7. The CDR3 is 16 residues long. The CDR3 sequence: CASSLVWGQGVTEAFF. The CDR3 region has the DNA TGTGCCAGCAGCTTAGTTTGGGGACAGGGAGTCACTGAAGCTTTCTTT.

CDR3 protein: CASSQDLIGGTREQFF. In DNA, the CDR3 is TGTGCCAGCAGCCAAGATCTCATCGGGGGTACGCGAGAGCAGTTCTTC. This chain joins TRBV4-2 and TRBJ2-1; D possibly corresponds to TRBD2 (6 bases). Trimming shortened V by 0 bases and J by 10 bases, and 19 bases separated the two germline ends. The length of the CDR3 is 16 residues. Germline-derived CDR1 and CDR2 are LGHNA and YNFKEQ.

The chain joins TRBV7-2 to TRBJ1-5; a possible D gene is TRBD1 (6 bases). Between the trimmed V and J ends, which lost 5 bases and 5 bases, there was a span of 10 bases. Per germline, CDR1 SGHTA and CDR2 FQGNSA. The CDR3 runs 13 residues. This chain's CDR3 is CASSKQGYQPQHF. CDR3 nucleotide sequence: TGTGCCAGCAGCAAGCAGGGGTATCAGCCCCAGCATTTT.

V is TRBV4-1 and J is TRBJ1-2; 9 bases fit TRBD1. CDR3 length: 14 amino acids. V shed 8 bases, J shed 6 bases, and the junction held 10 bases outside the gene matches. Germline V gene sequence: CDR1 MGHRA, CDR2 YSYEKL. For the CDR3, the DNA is TGCGCCAGCCGTCCCGGGACAGGGAATGATGGCTACACCTTC. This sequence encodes CASRPGTGNDGYTF.

CDR3 nucleotide sequence: TGCGCCAGCAGCCAAGCCCCTTTCGGCTCACGAGGAGAGACCCAGTACTTC. Its translation is CASSQAPFGSRGETQYF. V gene TRBV4-3 combines with J gene TRBJ2-5, with unresolved D. Germline-derived CDR1 and CDR2 are LGHNA and YSLEER. The V and J ends lost 1 base and 4 bases respectively, with 19 bases between them. This CDR3 has 17 amino acids.

In DNA form, the CDR3 reads TGTGCCAGCAGTTTAACGGACCCTCAGTACTTC. It yields the protein CASSLTDPQYF. The genes are TRBV11-2 and TRBJ2-7; unclear D gene. The germline V gene has CDR1 SGHAT and CDR2 FQNNGV. V lost 6 bases, J lost 10 bases, and 13 bases lay in between. This CDR3 is 11 amino acids long.

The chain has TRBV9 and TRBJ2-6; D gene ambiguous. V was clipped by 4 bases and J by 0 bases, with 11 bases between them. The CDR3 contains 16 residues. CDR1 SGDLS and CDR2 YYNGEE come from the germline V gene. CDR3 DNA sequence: TGTGCCAGCAGCCCCCGGGTCACCTCTGGGGCCAACGTCCTGACTTTC. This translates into CASSPRVTSGANVLTF.

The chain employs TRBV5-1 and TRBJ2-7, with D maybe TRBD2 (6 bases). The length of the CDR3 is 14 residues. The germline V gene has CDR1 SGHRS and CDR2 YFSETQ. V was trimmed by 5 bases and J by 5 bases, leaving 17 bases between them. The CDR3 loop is CASSADRPGDEQYF. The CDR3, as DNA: TGCGCCAGCAGTGCAGACCGTCCGGGGGACGAGCAGTACTTC.

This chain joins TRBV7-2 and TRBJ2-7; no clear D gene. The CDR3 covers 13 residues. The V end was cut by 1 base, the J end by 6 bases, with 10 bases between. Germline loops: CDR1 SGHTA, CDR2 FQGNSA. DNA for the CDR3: TGTGCCAGCAGCTTAGACCGCAGGACCGAGCAGTACTTC. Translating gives CASSLDRRTEQYF.